A selection of T cell receptor beta chains follows, all from one sample in a study of blood T cell repertoires in COVID-19. Produced via immunoSEQ multiplex PCR; TCRdb's table is partial and in-frame only. The sample holds around 150,000 clones, over 65% seen once. The sample was peripheral blood. The origin of the receptors is a man between 65 and 85 years old with acute or convalescent COVID-19. CDR3s include the opening cysteine and the closing phenylalanine or tryptophan. Each record gives: CDR3 DNA, CDR3 protein, V gene, clone size, J gene, D gene. The D gene is left open where the match is weak. Expanded clones get a size class; other rows say once, few or many, or leave the size out.

TGTGCCAGCAGCTTATGGTCGACAGTGGTCGATACGCAGTATTTT,CASSLWSTVVDTQYF,TRBV7-9,.,TRBJ2-3,.
TGTGCCAGCAGGATCTTCCCGGGACTAGCGGGAGACCGCTTGGGGGATACGCAGTATTTT,CASRIFPGLAGDRLGDTQYF,TRBV27,.,TRBJ2-3,TRBD2
TGTGCCAGCAGTCCGACAGGGGGTTTCCTTTATGAAAAACTGTTTTTT,CASSPTGGFLYEKLFF,TRBV4-2,.,TRBJ1-4,TRBD1
TGTGCCAGCTCACCGGCCCCCGGGACAGAAAACACTGAAGCTTTCTTT,CASSPAPGTENTEAFF,TRBV18,few,TRBJ1-1,TRBD1
TGTGCCAGTAGTACAGGGAACTCTGGGGCCAACGTCCTGACTTTC,CASSTGNSGANVLTF,TRBV19,.,TRBJ2-6,.
TGTGCCAGCAGCCAAGTTAGCTCCTATAATTCACCCCTCCACTTT,CASSQVSSYNSPLHF,TRBV3-1/TRBV3-2,once,TRBJ1-6,.
TGTGCCAGTAGTATAGATTTTGAGGACAGGCCGTTCGCTTTCTTT,CASSIDFEDRPFAFF,TRBV19,few,TRBJ1-1,TRBD1
TGTGCCAGCAGAGGAGGCGGGACCTCCTACGAGCAGTACTTC,CASRGGGTSYEQYF,TRBV28,.,TRBJ2-7,.
TGTGCCAGCAGGGGACAGGGAGGAGAGACCCAGTACTTC,CASRGQGGETQYF,TRBV6-5,.,TRBJ2-5,TRBD1
TGTGCCAGCACCACAGGTTTCTATAATTCACCCCTCCACTTT,CASTTGFYNSPLHF,TRBV6-5,.,TRBJ1-6,.
TGCAGTGCTAGTCCGAGCTACGAGCAGTACTTC,CSASPSYEQYF,TRBV20-1,.,TRBJ2-7,.
TGTGCCAGCTCACCGAACGGGCCTAGCGGTACTGGGGCCAACGTCCTGACTTTC,CASSPNGPSGTGANVLTF,TRBV18,.,TRBJ2-6,TRBD2
TGTGCCAGTAGCCCGACAGGGGACTATGGCTACACCTTC,CASSPTGDYGYTF,TRBV19,.,TRBJ1-2,TRBD1
TGTGCCAGCAGCCAAGCCTTAGCGGGGGGATTATACAATGAGCAGTTCTTC,CASSQALAGGLYNEQFF,TRBV4-2,few,TRBJ2-1,TRBD2
TGTGCCAGTAGTATACGGGGTGGATCAGGGGGCTACGAGCAGTACTTC,CASSIRGGSGGYEQYF,TRBV19,once,TRBJ2-7,TRBD1
TGTGCCAGCAGCTTAACAGGACACTCCTCTGGAAACACCATATATTTT,CASSLTGHSSGNTIYF,TRBV7-6,.,TRBJ1-3,.
TGTGCCAGTAGTTCCCCGACAGGGGGCGTGAACACTGAAGCTTTCTTT,CASSSPTGGVNTEAFF,TRBV19,once,TRBJ1-1,TRBD1
TGTGCCAGCAGTTCGGGGGGGGCAGAGAACACTGAAGCTTTCTTT,CASSSGGAENTEAFF,TRBV28,.,TRBJ1-1,.
TGTGCCAGCAGCCGGACAGGGGGCACCGGGGAGCTGTTTTTT,CASSRTGGTGELFF,TRBV11-2,.,TRBJ2-2,TRBD1
TGTGCCATCAGGCTGGGACTAGCGGGAGTCGATGAGCAGTTCTTC,CAIRLGLAGVDEQFF,TRBV10-3,.,TRBJ2-1,TRBD2
TGTGCCAGCAGCCAAACAGGTACAGAGACCCAGTACTTC,CASSQTGTETQYF,TRBV5-6,.,TRBJ2-5,.
TGTGCCTGGAGCGCGGGACAGGGGGCGCATGAAAAACTGTTTTTT,CAWSAGQGAHEKLFF,TRBV30,once,TRBJ1-4,TRBD1
TGTGCCAGCAGCTTAGGGACAAACAATGAGCAGTTCTTC,CASSLGTNNEQFF,TRBV5-5,.,TRBJ2-1,.
TGCGCCAGCAGCTTCCAGGGAAACTACGAGCAGTACTTC,CASSFQGNYEQYF,TRBV5-1,.,TRBJ2-7,.
TGTGCCAGCCTAGCGGGAGGCTCCTACGAGCAGTACTTC,CASLAGGSYEQYF,TRBV6-5,.,TRBJ2-7,TRBD2
TGTGCTAGTGGTTTGGTCGGTCAGACAATCTATGGCTACACCTTC,CASGLVGQTIYGYTF,TRBV12-5,.,TRBJ1-2,.
TGTGCCAGCAGCCTTACGGGACAGAGTGGTGGCTACACCTTC,CASSLTGQSGGYTF,TRBV6-2/TRBV6-3,.,TRBJ1-2,TRBD1
TGTGCCAGCAGTGATACCCGGCGGGACAGGGGGCTGGCATATGAGCAGTTCTTC,CASSDTRRDRGLAYEQFF,TRBV6-1,.,TRBJ2-1,TRBD1
TGCGCCAGCAGCTTGCGACTAGCGGGAGGGTACAATGAGCAGTTCTTC,CASSLRLAGGYNEQFF,TRBV5-1,few,TRBJ2-1,TRBD2
TGTGCCAGCACCCCGTTGTTTATGAACACTGAAGCTTTCTTT,CASTPLFMNTEAFF,TRBV2,.,TRBJ1-1,.
TGTGCCAGCAGTTATGGACAGGGCAATCAGCCCCAGCATTTT,CASSYGQGNQPQHF,TRBV2,.,TRBJ1-5,TRBD1
TGCGCCAGCAGCTTGGAGGGACAGGGGGATTCACCCCTCCACTTT,CASSLEGQGDSPLHF,TRBV5-1,.,TRBJ1-6,TRBD1
TGTGCCAGCAGCCAAGATAGGTCCAGGGGATTAAGACAAGAGACCCAGTACTTC,CASSQDRSRGLRQETQYF,TRBV4-2,.,TRBJ2-5,.
TGTGCCAGCAGCGCACAGACTAGCGGGGCGAGGGCCGGGGAGCTGTTTTTT,CASSAQTSGARAGELFF,TRBV9,.,TRBJ2-2,TRBD2
TGTGCCATCAAGCGGGGGGATGATTCACCCCTCCACTTT,CAIKRGDDSPLHF,TRBV10-3,once,TRBJ1-6,.
TGTGCCACCCTTACAGAGAACCAAGAGACCCAGTACTTC,CATLTENQETQYF,TRBV2,few,TRBJ2-5,.
TGTGCCAGCTCACCGCAGACAGGTAATCAGCCCCAGCATTTT,CASSPQTGNQPQHF,TRBV18,.,TRBJ1-5,.
TGTGCCATCAGACCCGGACAGGGGGTGACGACCCAGTACTTC,CAIRPGQGVTTQYF,TRBV10-3,.,TRBJ2-5,TRBD1
TGTGCCAGCAGCCCGCAGGGTGCAACTAATGAAAAACTGTTTTTT,CASSPQGATNEKLFF,TRBV4-2,.,TRBJ1-4,.
TGTGCCAGCAGCTCCTTGGGAGCGGGGGGGCCAAATACGCAGTATTTT,CASSSLGAGGPNTQYF,TRBV7-2,.,TRBJ2-3,TRBD2
TGTGCCAGCAGTGGGGCGGGGCTACGATCCTACGAGCAGTACTTC,CASSGAGLRSYEQYF,TRBV27,.,TRBJ2-7,.
TGCGCCAGCAGCTTGACAGGGGAGGATTCACCCCTCCACTTT,CASSLTGEDSPLHF,TRBV5-1,.,TRBJ1-6,TRBD1
TGTGCCACGAGCGGCCTCAAGGGGGCTGGGACAGATACGCAGTATTTT,CATSGLKGAGTDTQYF,TRBV15,.,TRBJ2-3,TRBD1
TGTGCCAGCAGACGCACTAGCGGAGGGCTCCAAGAGACCCAGTACTTC,CASRRTSGGLQETQYF,TRBV3-1/TRBV3-2,.,TRBJ2-5,TRBD2
TGCGCCAGCAGCTTGGGAGACAGGGGCTCTGGAAACACCATATATTTT,CASSLGDRGSGNTIYF,TRBV5-1,once,TRBJ1-3,TRBD1
TGTGCCAGCAGTTTCGGGGGCGGGGGCACCGGGGAGCTGTTTTTT,CASSFGGGGTGELFF,TRBV28,.,TRBJ2-2,.
TGCGCCAGCAGCTTGCGGGAGAGCTCCTATAATTCACCCCTCCACTTT,CASSLRESSYNSPLHF,TRBV5-1,.,TRBJ1-6,.
TGTGCCAGCATTCGGGGAGGGGATCAGCCCCAGCATTTT,CASIRGGDQPQHF,TRBV21-1,.,TRBJ1-5,.
TGTGCCAGCAGCACTAGCGAGACCTACAATGAGCAGTTCTTC,CASSTSETYNEQFF,TRBV27,.,TRBJ2-1,TRBD2
TGTGCCAGCTCGGCGGGGGCGGTAGGACAGCCCCAGCATTTT,CASSAGAVGQPQHF,TRBV7-2,.,TRBJ1-5,.
TGCGCCAGCAGCCAAGCTAGCGGGAGGGCAGAGACCCAGTACTTC,CASSQASGRAETQYF,TRBV4-1,few,TRBJ2-5,TRBD2
TGTGCTAGTGGCCTCGGGACTACTGGGGAGCAGTTCTTC,CASGLGTTGEQFF,TRBV12-5,.,TRBJ2-1,TRBD2
TGTGCCAGCAGTCAAACCCGGAGTGGAAACACCATATATTTT,CASSQTRSGNTIYF,TRBV28,.,TRBJ1-3,.
TGTGCCAGCAGTTCGCCCCGACAGTCGGGCACCGGGGAGCTGTTTTTT,CASSSPRQSGTGELFF,TRBV28,.,TRBJ2-2,.
TGCGCCAGCAGCTTGGGGCCGGGGGAGGCCTATGGCTACACCTTC,CASSLGPGEAYGYTF,TRBV5-1,once,TRBJ1-2,.
TGTGCCAGTAGTAAAAATCACCCAGCGAACACCGGGGAGCTGTTTTTT,CASSKNHPANTGELFF,TRBV19,.,TRBJ2-2,.